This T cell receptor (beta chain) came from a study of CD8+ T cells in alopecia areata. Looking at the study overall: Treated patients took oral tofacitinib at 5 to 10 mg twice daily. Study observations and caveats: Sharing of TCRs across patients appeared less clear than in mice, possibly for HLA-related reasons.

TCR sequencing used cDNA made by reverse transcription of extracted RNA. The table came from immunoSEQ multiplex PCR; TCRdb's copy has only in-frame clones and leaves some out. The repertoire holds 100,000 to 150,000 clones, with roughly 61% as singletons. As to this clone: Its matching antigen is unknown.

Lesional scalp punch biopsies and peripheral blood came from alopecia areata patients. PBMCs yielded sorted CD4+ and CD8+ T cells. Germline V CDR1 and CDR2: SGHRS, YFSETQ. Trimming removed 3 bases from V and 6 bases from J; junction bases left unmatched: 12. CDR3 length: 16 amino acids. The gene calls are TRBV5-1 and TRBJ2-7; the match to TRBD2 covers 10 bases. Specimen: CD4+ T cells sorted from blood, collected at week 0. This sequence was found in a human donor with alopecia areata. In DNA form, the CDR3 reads TGCGCCAGCAGCTCGTCCGAGGCTAGCGGGGGACGCGAGCAGTACTTC. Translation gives CASSSSEASGGREQYF. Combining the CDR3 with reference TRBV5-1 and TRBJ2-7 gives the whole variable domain KAGVTQTPRYLIKTRGQQVTLSCSPISGHRSVSWYQQTPGQGLQFLFEYFSETQRNKGNFPGRFSGRQFSNSRSEMNVSTLELGDSALYLCASSSSEASGGREQYFGPGTRLTVT.